This is a list of T cell receptor beta chains from one sample in a study of blood T cell repertoires in COVID-19. Here immunoSEQ multiplex PCR was the method, and the copy in TCRdb shows in-frame clones only, minus some. The sample has fewer than 45,000 clones, roughly nine tenths seen once. The specimen was peripheral blood. Receptors were obtained from a woman younger than 45 in a cohort sampled during active COVID-19. CDR3s include the opening cysteine and the closing phenylalanine or tryptophan. Each record gives: V gene, D gene, J gene, clone size, CDR3 protein, CDR3 DNA. A D gene is named only where the DNA matches it firmly. Part of the rows lack a size; the others show once, few, many or a class for expanded clones.

>TRBV3-1/TRBV3-2|TRBD1|TRBJ2-5|-
CASSQTGGEETQYF
TGTGCCAGCAGTCAGACAGGGGGCGAGGAGACCCAGTACTTC
>TRBV19|TRBD2|TRBJ2-3|-
CASSHGLAPRGTDTQYF
TGTGCCAGTAGCCATGGACTAGCGCCTCGGGGCACAGATACGCAGTATTTT
>TRBV24-1|-|TRBJ1-2|-
CATSDSTGYYGYTF
TGTGCCACCAGTGATTCGACAGGATACTATGGCTACACCTTC
>TRBV12-3/TRBV12-4|-|TRBJ1-1|-
CASSNPGTGYYFF
TGTGCCAGCAGTAATCCGGGCACAGGGTACTACTTCTTT
>TRBV5-1|-|TRBJ1-3|few
CASTSDRLERGNTIYF
TGCGCCAGCACCTCTGACAGGCTGGAACGGGGAAACACCATATATTTT
>TRBV3-1/TRBV3-2|-|TRBJ2-1|-
CASSQGLAHHYNEQFF
TGTGCCAGCAGCCAGGGCTTAGCGCATCATTACAATGAGCAGTTCTTC
>TRBV7-9|TRBD2|TRBJ2-3|-
CASSLDELAGATDTQYF
TGTGCCAGCAGTTTAGATGAACTAGCGGGAGCCACAGATACGCAGTATTTT
>TRBV28|TRBD1|TRBJ1-3|-
CASSPWTGDHLNTIYF
TGTGCCAGCAGTCCATGGACAGGAGACCACTTAAACACCATATATTTT
>TRBV25-1|TRBD2|TRBJ2-3|-
CASSDGAGGSTDTQYF
TGTGCCAGCAGTGATGGCGCGGGAGGGAGCACAGATACGCAGTATTTT
>TRBV28|-|TRBJ2-7|-
CASSSPGPSYEQYF
TGTGCCAGCAGTTCTCCCGGTCCTTCCTACGAGCAGTACTTC
>TRBV11-3|TRBD2|TRBJ2-2|-
CASRRAVGLAGTNTGELFF
TGTGCCAGCAGGCGAGCCGTCGGACTAGCGGGGACGAACACCGGGGAGCTGTTTTTT
>TRBV18|TRBD2|TRBJ2-7|-
CASSPASGRGYEQYF
TGTGCCAGCTCACCAGCTAGCGGGAGGGGCTACGAGCAGTACTTC
>TRBV6-6|-|TRBJ1-2|-
CASSYSRGGAYYGYTF
TGTGCCAGCAGTTACTCCCGGGGAGGGGCCTACTATGGCTACACCTTC
>TRBV6-2/TRBV6-3|TRBD1|TRBJ1-3|-
CASSSPGTEGNTIYF
TGTGCCAGCAGTTCCCCCGGGACAGAAGGAAACACCATATATTTT
>TRBV28|-|TRBJ2-4|-
CASSLGGIEDIQYF
TGTGCCAGCAGTCTAGGGGGTATCGAAGACATTCAGTACTTC
>TRBV27|-|TRBJ2-3|-
CASSGRADTQYF
TGTGCCAGCAGCGGGCGGGCAGATACGCAGTATTTT
>TRBV11-2|-|TRBJ1-1|-
CASSPGHEAFF
TGTGCCAGCAGCCCGGGACACGAAGCTTTCTTT
>TRBV5-1|-|TRBJ2-5|-
CASSLAGRGARGETQYF
TGCGCCAGCAGTCTGGCGGGCCGAGGTGCACGTGGGGAGACCCAGTACTTC
>TRBV4-3|-|TRBJ1-2|-
CASSQVTTGAGGYTF
TGCGCCAGCAGCCAAGTCACCACTGGGGCTGGGGGCTACACCTTC
>TRBV5-5|TRBD1|TRBJ1-5|-
CASSWTGSNQPQHF
TGTGCCAGCAGCTGGACAGGCAGCAATCAGCCCCAGCATTTT
>TRBV12-1|-|TRBJ1-3|few
CASSHGRVILGNTIYF
TGTGCCAGCAGCCACGGGAGGGTAATATTGGGAAACACCATATATTTT
>TRBV2|TRBD1|TRBJ2-7|-
CASRRQGSPYEQYF
TGTGCCAGCAGACGACAGGGAAGTCCCTACGAGCAGTACTTC
>TRBV28|TRBD1|TRBJ2-7|-
CASSFRFRTGTHEQYF
TGTGCCAGCAGTTTTAGGTTTAGGACAGGGACCCACGAGCAGTACTTC
>TRBV19|TRBD2|TRBJ2-3|-
CATTSGSSTDTQYF
TGTGCCACCACTAGCGGGAGTAGCACAGATACGCAGTATTTT
>TRBV5-1|-|TRBJ2-7|-
CASASSSGVTSEQYF
TGCGCCAGCGCATCCTCGTCGGGAGTAACCTCCGAGCAGTACTTC
>TRBV15|TRBD1|TRBJ1-4|-
CATSRAGQGAGKLFF
TGTGCCACCAGCAGAGCGGGACAGGGGGCCGGAAAACTGTTTTTT
>TRBV5-1|TRBD2|TRBJ2-5|-
CASSLTLGPWGLAGVRETQYF
TGCGCCAGCAGCCTTACCCTGGGACCCTGGGGTTTAGCGGGAGTTCGAGAGACCCAGTACTTC
>TRBV28|TRBD2|TRBJ2-7|-
CASISNGREGDEQYF
TGTGCCAGCATCTCAAACGGGCGGGAGGGCGACGAGCAGTACTTC
>TRBV24-1|TRBD1|TRBJ1-2|-
CATSARQGSYGYTF
TGTGCCACCAGTGCTCGACAGGGAAGCTATGGCTACACCTTC
>TRBV30|TRBD1|TRBJ1-5|few
CAWSLGQGLNQPQHF
TGTGCCTGGAGTCTGGGACAGGGTCTCAATCAGCCCCAGCATTTT
>TRBV3-1/TRBV3-2|-|TRBJ1-2|-
CASSPQEGGGSYGYTF
TGTGCCAGCAGCCCCCAGGAGGGGGGGGGCAGCTATGGCTACACCTTC
>TRBV19|-|TRBJ2-3|-
CASSTEGADTQYF
TGTGCCAGTAGTACCGAGGGGGCAGATACGCAGTATTTT
>TRBV19|-|TRBJ1-3|-
CASSIPRGSGNTIYF
TGTGCCAGTAGTATCCCGAGGGGGTCTGGAAACACCATATATTTT
>TRBV6-5|-|TRBJ1-1|-
CASSGGRYTEAFF
TGTGCCAGCAGCGGGGGACGGTACACTGAAGCTTTCTTT
>TRBV27|-|TRBJ2-7|-
CASREFPSYEQYF
TGTGCCAGCAGAGAGTTCCCCTCGTACGAGCAGTACTTC
>TRBV18|-|TRBJ2-7|-
CASSLKNQGPYEQYF
TGTGCCAGCTCACTTAAAAACCAGGGCCCCTACGAGCAGTACTTC
>TRBV2|TRBD1|TRBJ1-3|-
CASRGDSSGNTIYF
TGTGCCAGCAGGGGGGACAGCTCTGGAAACACCATATATTTT
>TRBV5-1|TRBD2|TRBJ2-7|-
CASSIGTSLDYEQYF
TGCGCCAGCAGCATTGGGACTAGCCTAGACTACGAGCAGTACTTC
>TRBV18|TRBD2|TRBJ2-3|once
CASSPRGLAGGVADTQYF
TGTGCCAGCTCACCAAGGGGACTAGCGGGAGGTGTAGCAGATACGCAGTATTTT